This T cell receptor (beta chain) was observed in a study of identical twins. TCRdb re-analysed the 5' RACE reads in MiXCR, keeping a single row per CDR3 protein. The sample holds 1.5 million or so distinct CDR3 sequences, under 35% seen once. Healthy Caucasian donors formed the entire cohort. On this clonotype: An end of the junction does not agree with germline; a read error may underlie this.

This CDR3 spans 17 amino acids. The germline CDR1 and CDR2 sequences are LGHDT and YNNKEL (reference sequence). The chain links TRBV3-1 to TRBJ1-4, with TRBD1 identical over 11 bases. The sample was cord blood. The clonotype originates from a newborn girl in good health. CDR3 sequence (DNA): TGTGCCAGCAGCCAAGTAAGCTCCGGGACAGGGGGTGAAAGACTGTTTTTT. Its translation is CASSQVSSGTGGERLFF.